Below are 5 T cell receptor beta chains sequenced from a single sample in a study of blood T cell repertoires in COVID-19. Libraries were prepared by immunoSEQ multiplex PCR; TCRdb keeps only in-frame clonotypes and omits some of them. The data hold 65,000 to 95,000 clones, with approximately 92% observed a single time. The material sequenced was peripheral blood. Receptor source: a man older than 75 with acute or convalescent COVID-19.

The rearrangement links TRBV6-5 to TRBJ1-1; D is perhaps TRBD1 (5 bases). Trimming stripped 6 bases from V and 6 bases from J, with 17 bases between. Germline V CDR1 and CDR2: MNHEY, SVGAGI. CDR3 size: 14 residues. In nucleotides, the CDR3 is TGTGCCAGCAGCGGGACTGCGGAACGGCCTGAAGCTTTCTTT. Translating gives CASSGTAERPEAFF.

The chain carries TRBV2 and TRBJ1-5; 8 bases agree with TRBD1. CDR1 is SNHLY, CDR2 FYNNEI, per germline. The CDR3 extends over 15 amino acids. V lost 4 bases and J lost 6; bases outside the gene matches: 8. The CDR3: CASSGGQGAGQPQHF. The DNA for the CDR3 is TGTGCCAGCAGTGGGGGCCAGGGGGCGGGTCAGCCCCAGCATTTT.

The count of this clone is one. This sequence joins TRBV5-4 and TRBJ1-4, with D possibly matching TRBD1 (6 bases). The germline V gene encodes CDR1 SGHNT and CDR2 YYREEE (reference sequence). Between the trimmed V and J ends, which lost 4 bases and 4 bases, there was a span of 14 bases. The CDR3 totals 15 residues. CDR3 coding DNA: TGTGCCAGCAGCCGCGGTGGGACAAATAATGAAAAACTGTTTTTT. This gives the protein CASSRGGTNNEKLFF.

The rearrangement uses TRBV25-1 and TRBJ2-7; TRBD1 is a possible D gene (6 bases). V was trimmed by 0 bases and J by 4 bases, leaving 10 bases between them. Germline CDR1 MGHDK, CDR2 SYGVNS. The CDR3 loop spans 14 amino acids. The CDR3 sequence: CASSEYRDKYEQYF. Written as DNA, the CDR3 is TGTGCCAGCAGTGAATACCGGGACAAATACGAGCAGTACTTC.

The chain links TRBV29-1 to TRBJ2-7; D may be TRBD1 (6 bases). Germline CDR1 SQVTM, CDR2 ANQGSEA. Trimming took 6 bases from V and 9 from J, leaving 12 bases between them. The CDR3 consists of 10 residues. DNA of the CDR3: TGCAGCGTGGACCAGGGGCGGCAGTACTTC. Amino acids: CSVDQGRQYF.